One T cell receptor (beta chain) is described in this entry. Its antigen is undetermined. CDR1 and CDR2 from the germline V gene are KGHDR and SFDVKD. This CDR3 is 13 amino acids long. TCRdb used MiXCR to reprocess the 5' RACE reads, holding one entry per CDR3 protein. This sample carries some 1,700,000 distinct CDR3 sequences, less than 40% of them seen once, and the ten largest clones take 0.27%. The sample is drawn from a study of identical twins. Whole-study results and caveats: For monozygotic twins, models underestimated out-of-frame TCR alpha sharing. Abundant beta clonotypes from cord blood bore fewer insertions; memory repertoires lacked this pattern. Within twin pairs, the out-of-frame alpha sequences they shared showed excess low generation probability.

The sequencing sample was made of cord blood. The TCR sequence derives from a newborn girl in good health. The chain links TRBV24-1 to TRBJ2-4; D is unresolved. The J call could be wrong; TRBJ2-7 is a better fit for the DNA end. CDR3 sequence: CATSEAGLGEQYF. The CDR3 coding sequence is TGTGCCACCAGTGAGGCCGGGCTCGGCGAGCAGTACTTC.